These 8 T cell receptor beta chains were all obtained from the same sample, sequenced in a study of T cells in Graves' hyperthyroidism and ophthalmopathy. Using RNA transcripts as the source, TCR beta CDR3 regions were amplified. With the HTBI primer set, the TCR CDR3 went through a first round of RT-PCR. MiXCR, applied by TCRdb to the multiplex PCR reads, yields one record per CDR3 protein. This sample has roughly 49,000 distinct CDR3 sequences, with less than 65% found just once. The source material was peripheral blood or thyroid tissue (not recorded which). The receptors originated from a man in his late teens or twenties with Graves' hyperthyroidism.

A few counts support this clonotype. The chain links TRBV9 to TRBJ2-5; the D gene is possibly TRBD1 (6 bases). V gave up 2 bases and J gave up 2 bases, with 7 bases separating them. CDR1 is SGDLS and CDR2 is YYNGEE in the germline V gene. This CDR3 contains 13 residues. CDR3 amino acids: CASSVRGQETQYF. In DNA form, the CDR3 reads TGTGCCAGCAGCGTCAGGGGACAAGAGACCCAGTACTTC.

This clonotype appeared a single time. V usage is TRBV2 and J usage is TRBJ1-6; 9 nucleotides align to TRBD1. CDR3 length equals 15 residues. The germline gives CDR1 SNHLY, CDR2 FYNNEI. J lost 7 bases, V lost 6 bases, and 7 bases had no gene match. Here the CDR3 reads CASRSQGARNSPLHF. CDR3 in DNA: TGTGCCAGCAGATCACAGGGGGCGAGGAATTCACCCCTCCACTTT.

V and J are TRBV29-1 and TRBJ1-1; no clear D. Trimming removed 6 bases from V and 4 bases from J, with 9 bases in between. CDR1 is SQVTM and CDR2 is ANQGSEA in the germline V gene. The CDR3 totals 11 residues. The CDR3 region has the DNA TGCAGCGTGATGGGAGGCACTGAAGCTTTCTTT. This translates into CSVMGGTEAFF.

The gene calls are TRBV11-2 and TRBJ1-3, with D uncertain. The CDR3 loop spans 14 amino acids. V lost 5 bases and J lost 4, with 12 bases in between. Germline CDR1 reads SGHAT; CDR2 reads FQNNGV. CDR3 sequence reads: CASSTTNRGNTIYF. The CDR3 region has the DNA TGTGCCAGCAGCACCACGAACAGAGGAAACACCATATATTTT.

V usage is TRBV7-3 and J usage is TRBJ1-2, with 7 bases lining up with TRBD1. The CDR3 length is 13 residues. Trimming cost V 3 bases and J 6 bases; bases outside gene matches: 4. Germline V gene lookup returns CDR1 SGHTA and CDR2 FQGTGA. The CDR3 DNA follows: TGTGCCAGCAGCTTGGGAGGGGGCGATGGCTACACCTTC. Translating gives CASSLGGGDGYTF.

This clonotype was observed at least ten times. The rearrangement links TRBV15 to TRBJ2-5; 11 nucleotides line up with TRBD2. J lost 1 base, V lost 5 bases, and 9 bases had no gene match. In germline, CDR1 is LNHNV, CDR2 YYDKDF (reference sequence). The CDR3 has 17 amino acids. CDR3 sequence (DNA): TGTGCCACCAGCCCGCCGACTAGCGGGGCAACCCAAGAGACCCAGTACTTC. Amino acids: CATSPPTSGATQETQYF.

This clonotype was detected only once. V usage is TRBV7-2 and J usage is TRBJ2-7; 7 bases are shared with TRBD1. The CDR3 is made up of 13 amino acids. CDR1 SGHTA and CDR2 FQGNSA come from the germline V gene. V lost 2 bases, J lost 3 bases, and 1 base stayed unmatched. The CDR3: CASSLRQGYEQYF. The CDR3 DNA reads TGTGCCAGCAGCTTAAGACAGGGCTACGAGCAGTACTTC.

This clonotype was detected ten times or more. This sequence joins TRBV10-3 and TRBJ1-4; D gene ambiguous. CDR1 ENHRY and CDR2 SYGVKD come from the germline V gene. This CDR3 has 12 residues. V shed 4 bases and J shed 6 bases, with 6 bases lying between them. In DNA, the CDR3 is TGTGCCATCAGTGGGGGAGATGAAAAACTGTTTTTT. Protein: CAISGGDEKLFF.